This T cell receptor beta chain is drawn from a study of circulating CD8 cells and anti-PD-1 response in melanoma. Across the study: Every 2 weeks, patients got 3 mg/kg nivolumab intravenously. Overall study results and limits: Clonotype sharing was highest between DPOS and TIGIT subsets.

This clonotype is categorized as large. The antigen is unknown. From live CD3+CD8+TCRalphabeta+ cells, four PD-1 and/or TIGIT subsets were sorted. The CDR3 loop spans 17 amino acids. The germline gives CDR1 SGHTA, CDR2 FQGTGA. V dropped 5 bases and J dropped 7; count of bases not matched to a gene: 10. The QIAseq Immune Repertoire TCR panel built the libraries from approximately 15 ng of total RNA. TCRdb used MiXCR to reprocess the reads, holding one entry per CDR3 protein. The sample gives roughly 560 distinct CDR3 sequences, 6.3% of which show up once; roughly 14% is in the top ten. The J gene is TRBJ2-1, the V gene TRBV7-3; 14 nucleotides line up with TRBD2. Sequencing was performed on CD8+ T cells from PBMCs, taken at baseline or after one month of anti-PD-1 therapy (not recorded which). The receptor's source is a human donor with melanoma. The CDR3 region has the DNA TGTGCCAGCAGCCTAGGGACTAGCGGGGGTCTATTTAATGAGCAGTTCTTC. Encoded protein: CASSLGTSGGLFNEQFF.